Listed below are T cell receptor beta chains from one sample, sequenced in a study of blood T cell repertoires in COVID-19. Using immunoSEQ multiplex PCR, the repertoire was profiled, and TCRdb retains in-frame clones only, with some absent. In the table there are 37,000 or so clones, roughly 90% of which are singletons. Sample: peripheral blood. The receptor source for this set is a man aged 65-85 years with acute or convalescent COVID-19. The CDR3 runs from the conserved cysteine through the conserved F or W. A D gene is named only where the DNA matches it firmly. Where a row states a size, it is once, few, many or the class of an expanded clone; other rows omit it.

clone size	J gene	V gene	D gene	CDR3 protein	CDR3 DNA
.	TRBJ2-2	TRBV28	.	CASSFTLARWGGGTGELFF	TGTGCCAGCAGTTTTACCCTAGCGCGGTGGGGAGGGGGCACCGGGGAGCTGTTTTTT
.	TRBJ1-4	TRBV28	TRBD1	CASSLTDRAGEKLFF	TGTGCCAGCAGTTTGACCGACAGGGCCGGTGAAAAACTGTTTTTT
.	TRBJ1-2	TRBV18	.	CASSPGSQRGYTF	TGTGCCAGCTCACCAGGAAGTCAGCGTGGCTACACCTTC
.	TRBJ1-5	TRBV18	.	CASSPGASNQPQHF	TGTGCCAGCTCACCAGGGGCTAGCAATCAGCCCCAGCATTTT
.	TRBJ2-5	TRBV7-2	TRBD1	CASSLTGVQETQYF	TGTGCCAGCAGCTTAACAGGGGTTCAAGAGACCCAGTACTTC
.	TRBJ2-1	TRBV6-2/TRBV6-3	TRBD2	CASSPPGLAIYNEQFF	TGTGCCAGCAGTCCCCCGGGACTAGCGATCTACAATGAGCAGTTCTTC
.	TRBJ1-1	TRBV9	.	CASSVTRDSLNTEAFF	TGTGCCAGCAGCGTAACGAGGGACTCTTTGAACACTGAAGCTTTCTTT
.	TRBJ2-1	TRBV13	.	CASSPRDKYNEQFF	TGTGCCAGCAGCCCCCGGGACAAATACAATGAGCAGTTCTTC
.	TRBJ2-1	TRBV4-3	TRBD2	CASSLGLAGGSEQFF	TGCGCCAGCAGCCTAGGACTAGCGGGAGGATCTGAGCAGTTCTTC
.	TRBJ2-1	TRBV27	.	CASSSARGLVDNEQFF	TGTGCCAGCAGTTCCGCCAGGGGTTTGGTAGACAATGAGCAGTTCTTC
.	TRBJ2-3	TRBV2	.	CASSVEAAGSTDTQYF	TGTGCCAGCAGTGTGGAGGCGGCAGGTAGCACAGATACGCAGTATTTT
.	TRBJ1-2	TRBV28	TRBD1	CASSPTGESGGYTF	TGTGCCAGCAGCCCGACAGGGGAAAGTGGTGGCTACACCTTC
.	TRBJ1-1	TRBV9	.	CASSRGGSTEAFF	TGTGCCAGCAGTCGAGGTGGATCGACTGAAGCTTTCTTT
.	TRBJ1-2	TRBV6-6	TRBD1	CASSYSRQGDYGYTF	TGTGCCAGCAGTTACTCCAGACAGGGTGACTATGGCTACACCTTC
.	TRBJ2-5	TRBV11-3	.	CASSLGPFREQETQYF	TGTGCCAGCAGCTTAGGGCCCTTCCGGGAACAAGAGACCCAGTACTTC
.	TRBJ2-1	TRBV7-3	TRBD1	CASSPDRGRLYEQFF	TGTGCCAGCAGCCCAGACAGGGGGCGCTTGTATGAGCAGTTCTTC
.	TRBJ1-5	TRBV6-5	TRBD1	CASSFGDRGRQPQHF	TGTGCCAGCAGTTTCGGGGACAGGGGGCGTCAGCCCCAGCATTTT
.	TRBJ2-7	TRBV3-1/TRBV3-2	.	CASSLDRGSYEQYF	TGTGCCAGCAGCCTCGATAGGGGGTCCTACGAGCAGTACTTC
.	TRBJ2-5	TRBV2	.	CASSGTHGETQYF	TGTGCCAGCAGTGGGACTCACGGTGAGACCCAGTACTTC
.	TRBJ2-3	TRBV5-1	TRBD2	CASSLGLAGVGADTQYF	TGCGCCAGCAGCTTGGGACTAGCGGGAGTTGGGGCAGATACGCAGTATTTT
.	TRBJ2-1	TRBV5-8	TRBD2	CASSSLAESSYNEQFF	TGTGCCAGCAGCTCACTAGCGGAGAGCTCCTACAATGAGCAGTTCTTC
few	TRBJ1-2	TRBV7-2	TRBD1	CASSLVLGQGEGYTF	TGTGCCAGCAGCTTAGTCCTGGGGCAGGGGGAGGGCTACACCTTC
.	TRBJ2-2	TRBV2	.	CASSTGSGELFF	TGTGCCAGCAGTACAGGGTCCGGGGAGCTGTTTTTT
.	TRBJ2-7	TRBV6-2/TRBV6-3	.	CASSYSTGSTPYEQYF	TGTGCCAGCAGTTACTCGACCGGGAGTACCCCCTACGAGCAGTACTTC
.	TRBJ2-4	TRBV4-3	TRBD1	CASSQIPHTQGALSDQYF	TGCGCCAGCAGCCAAATCCCGCACACACAGGGGGCGTTAAGTGATCAGTACTTC
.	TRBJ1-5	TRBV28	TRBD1	CASRSYRGFSNQPQHF	TGTGCCAGCAGATCCTACAGGGGGTTTAGCAATCAGCCCCAGCATTTT
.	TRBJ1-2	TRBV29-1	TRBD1	CSVGGTRDRGQYGYTF	TGCAGCGTCGGGGGTACTCGGGACAGGGGGCAGTATGGCTACACCTTC
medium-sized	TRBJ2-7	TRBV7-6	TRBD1	CASSSGQEQYF	TGTGCCAGCAGCTCGGGACAGGAGCAGTACTTC
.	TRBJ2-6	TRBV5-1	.	CASSWGLTASGANVLTF	TGCGCCAGCAGCTGGGGATTGACAGCCTCTGGGGCCAACGTCCTGACTTTC
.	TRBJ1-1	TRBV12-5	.	CASGLDGQGYTEAFF	TGTGCTAGTGGTTTGGATGGCCAGGGGTACACTGAAGCTTTCTTT
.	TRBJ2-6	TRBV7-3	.	CASSPKEGIPGANVLTF	TGTGCCAGCAGCCCTAAGGAGGGGATTCCTGGGGCCAACGTCCTGACTTTC
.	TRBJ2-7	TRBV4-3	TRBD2	CASSQVGSGTTEQYF	TGCGCCAGCAGCCAAGTGGGTAGCGGGACAACCGAGCAGTACTTC
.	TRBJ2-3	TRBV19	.	CASTPSGTDTQYF	TGTGCCAGTACCCCTAGCGGCACAGATACGCAGTATTTT
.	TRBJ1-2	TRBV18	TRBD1	CASSPPAGGNYGYTF	TGTGCCAGCTCACCCCCCGCAGGGGGAAACTATGGCTACACCTTC
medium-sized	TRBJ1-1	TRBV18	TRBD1	CASSPGQDTEAFF	TGTGCCAGCTCACCCGGACAGGACACTGAAGCTTTCTTT
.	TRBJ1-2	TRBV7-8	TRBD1	CASSPTGLRSYGYTF	TGTGCCAGCAGCCCGACAGGGCTTCGGAGCTATGGCTACACCTTC